A single TCR beta chain is shown here with its context. V was pared by 8 bases and J by 5 bases, with 16 bases between. The CDR3 is made up of 13 amino acids. Germline lookup yields CDR1 SGHTA and CDR2 FQGTGA. These data are taken from a study of memory CD4+ T cells and cytomegalovirus serostatus. Study details: Of the healthy Belgian adults, 9 were CMV seropositive and about 24 seronegative.

This table comes from immunoSEQ multiplex PCR, and its TCRdb copy is limited to in-frame clones, with some not included. In the table there are around 50,000 clones, around 74% of which are singletons. The sort gate was single viable CD3+CD4+CD8-CD45RO+ cells for memory CD4+ T cells. This receptor was obtained from an adult in good health and CMV-seropositive. Specimen: memory CD4+ T cells from blood. The chain recombines TRBV7-3 with TRBJ2-7; D not resolved. The CDR3 sequence: CASAFSGQNEQYF. The CDR3 nucleotides read TGTGCCAGCGCTTTTTCGGGTCAGAACGAGCAGTACTTC. The variable domain in full, completed from reference TRBV7-3 and TRBJ2-7, reads GAGVSQTPSNKVTEKGKYVELRCDPISGHTALYWYRQSLGQGPEFLIYFQGTGAADDSGLPNDRFFAVRPEGSVSTLKIQRTERGDSAVYLCASAFSGQNEQYFGPGTRLTVT.